Below, one T cell receptor (beta chain) is given with its context. The antigen remains unidentified. The source of the sample is a study of CD8 T cells in ankylosing spondylitis. Findings of the study overall: Ankylosing spondylitis blood appeared to carry a characteristic TCR beta motif of fewer than 10 highly homologous variants. Reports of some motif variants in reactive arthritis synovial fluid and blood predate this one. The study looked at matched synovial fluid samples from ankylosing spondylitis patients. Disease-linked clones were reported to be significantly enriched there.

MiXCR was run by TCRdb on the 5' RACE reads, yielding one entry per CDR3 protein. The sample has some 270,000 distinct CDR3 sequences; roughly 18% are singletons. This CDR3 contains 16 residues. The junction had 18 bases not matched to a gene; V was cut back by 7 bases and J by 7 bases. CDR1 is SQVTM, CDR2 ANQGSEA, per germline. This clonotype was obtained from a male donor with ankylosing spondylitis or in good health (not recorded which). The sequenced sample was blood, either unsorted or a sorted T cell fraction (not recorded which). The gene calls are TRBV29-1 and TRBJ2-1, with TRBD2 matching 8 bases. CDR3 protein: CSAGRASGSSGNEQFF. In DNA, the CDR3 is TGCAGCGCTGGTAGGGCTAGCGGGTCCTCTGGGAATGAGCAGTTCTTC.